The 23 T cell receptor beta chains presented below share a single source sample, sequenced in a study of shared clonotypes between healthy human individuals. Here immunoSEQ multiplex PCR was the method, and the copy in TCRdb shows in-frame clones only, minus some. The data show about 2.4 million clones, with roughly nine tenths seen just once and about 0.13% held by the top ten. The source material was naive CD4+ T cells sorted from blood. Specified subset: CD45RA+ positively selected. The receptors shown here come from a man aged 18 to 29 in good health.

The chain has TRBV11-2 and TRBJ1-1, with D possibly matching TRBD1 (5 bases). V dropped 1 base and J dropped 3 bases, with 9 bases sitting between them. Germline assignment: CDR1 SGHAT and CDR2 FQNNGV. The CDR3 runs to 14 residues. Here the CDR3 DNA reads TGTGCCAGCAGCTTAGCCAGGGCGGACACTGAAGCTTTCTTT. Protein sequence: CASSLARADTEAFF.

This chain uses TRBV10-3 with TRBJ2-3, with 13 bases that match TRBD2. Germline assignment: CDR1 ENHRY and CDR2 SYGVKD. The CDR3 covers 15 residues. CDR3 in amino acids: CASGTSGTRTDTQYF. The CDR3 region has the DNA TGTGCATCTGGGACTAGCGGGACCCGCACAGATACGCAGTATTTT.

The CDR3 bases are TGTGCCAGCAGTTCCACCGGGACAGATAATTCACCCCTCCACTTT. This gives the protein CASSSTGTDNSPLHF. This chain joins TRBV6-5 and TRBJ1-6, with 7 bases identical to TRBD1. CDR3 length: 15 amino acids. Germline V CDR1 and CDR2: MNHEY, SVGAGI. The V and J ends lost 4 bases and 5 bases, in that order; junction bases with no gene match: 5.

The gene calls are TRBV15 and TRBJ1-1; unclear D gene. The CDR3 totals 13 residues. Between the trimmed V and J ends, which lost 1 base and 6 bases, there was a span of 9 bases. The V gene's germline CDR1 is LNHNV and CDR2 YYDKDF (reference sequence). The DNA for the CDR3 is TGTGCCACCAGCAGAGGATGGGATGCTGAAGCTTTCTTT. This gives the protein CATSRGWDAEAFF.

V and J are TRBV7-9 and TRBJ1-5; D is possibly TRBD1 (5 bases). The germline V gene encodes CDR1 SEHNR and CDR2 FQNEAQ (reference sequence). The CDR3 sequence is 14 residues long. V lost 4 bases, J lost 1 base, and 8 bases lay in between. The CDR3 region is CASSWGGSNQPQHF. The CDR3 nucleotides are TGTGCCAGCAGCTGGGGGGGGAGCAATCAGCCCCAGCATTTT.

The rearrangement links TRBV18 to TRBJ2-1, with a tentative D call TRBD2 (6 bases). The germline V gene has CDR1 KGHSH and CDR2 LQKENI. The germline V and J ends were trimmed by 6 bases and 13 bases, with 19 bases remaining between them. The CDR3 spans 13 residues. CDR3: CASSAREENLQFF. CDR3 DNA: TGTGCCAGCTCGGCAAGGGAGGAGAATCTACAGTTCTTC. The full variable domain, rest sourced from reference TRBV18 and TRBJ2-1, is NAGVMQNPRHLVRRRGQEARLRCSPMKGHSHVYWYRQLPEEGLKFMVYLQKENIIDESGMPKERFSAEFPKEGPSILRIQQVVRGDSAAYFCASSAREENLQFFGPGTRLTVL.

The rearrangement joins TRBV6-5 to TRBJ2-1; 8 bases align to TRBD1. The V and J ends lost 6 bases and 3 bases, in that order; junction bases with no gene match: 4. Germline CDR1 is MNHEY and CDR2 is SVGAGI. CDR3 size: 14 residues. The CDR3 bases are TGTGCCAGCAGAGCCGGGACAGGCTACAATGAGCAGTTCTTC. This sequence encodes CASRAGTGYNEQFF.

The gene calls are TRBV5-6 and TRBJ1-5, with D unclear. The CDR3 has 15 amino acids. CDR1 and CDR2 from the germline V gene are SGHDT and YYEEEE. The V gene lost 3 bases and the J gene lost 0 bases, with 10 bases spanning the gap. In DNA form, the CDR3 reads TGTGCCAGCAGCTCCCGTCGGGTTAGCAATCAGCCCCAGCATTTT. Translated, it gives CASSSRRVSNQPQHF.

Remarks on this clone: The sample carries other DNA sequences with the same CDR3. The chain carries TRBV27 and TRBJ1-5; D is unclear. This CDR3 has 13 amino acids. Trimming stripped 3 bases from V and 0 bases from J, with 3 bases between. The germline gives CDR1 MNHEY, CDR2 SMNVEV (reference sequence). In nucleotides, the CDR3 is TGTGCCAGCAGTTTGGGTAGCAATCAGCCCCAGCATTTT. Amino acids: CASSLGSNQPQHF.

The V and J genes are TRBV28 and TRBJ1-5; D not resolved. Germline V CDR1 and CDR2: MDHEN, SYDVKM. The CDR3 covers 13 residues. V was trimmed by 3 bases and J by 9 bases, leaving 12 bases between them. The chain's CDR3 is CASSFQLRPPQHF. CDR3 nucleotides: TGTGCCAGCAGTTTTCAGCTCCGCCCGCCCCAGCATTTT. Supplemented by reference TRBV28 and TRBJ1-5, the full variable domain reads DVKVTQSSRYLVKRTGEKVFLECVQDMDHENMFWYRQDPGLGLRLIYFSYDVKMKEKGDIPEGYSVSREKKERFSLILESASTNQTSMYLCASSFQLRPPQHFGDGTRLSIL.

J is TRBJ1-2 and V is TRBV5-4, with 7 positions matching TRBD1. The CDR3 totals 17 residues. From germline, CDR1 is SGHNT and CDR2 YYREEE (reference sequence). Trimming at V came to 1 base and at J to 1 base, leaving 10 bases not matched to a gene. CDR3 loop: CASSLNRGSKGNYGYTF. The CDR3 DNA follows: TGTGCCAGCAGCTTGAACAGGGGAAGTAAGGGTAACTATGGCTACACCTTC.

V is TRBV5-1 and J is TRBJ2-1, with 12 bases fitting TRBD2. Germline V gene data show CDR1 as SGHRS and CDR2 as YFSETQ. Germline trimming cut 4 bases from V and 8 bases from J; bases unmatched to any gene: 7. This CDR3 has 15 amino acids. CDR3 DNA: TGCGCCAGCAGCGAACTAGCGGGAGGACGGCATGAGCAGTTCTTC. Protein: CASSELAGGRHEQFF.

The chain employs TRBV4-1 and TRBJ2-1, with 10 nucleotides matching TRBD2. CDR1 and CDR2 (germline): MGHRA, YSYEKL. The CDR3 loop spans 18 amino acids. J gave up 3 bases and V 1 base, and 9 bases lay outside the gene matches. This CDR3 is CASSQGLLGTSVYNEQFF. CDR3 bases: TGCGCCAGCAGCCAAGGCCTCCTCGGGACTAGCGTCTACAATGAGCAGTTCTTC.

The chain's CDR3 is CASSFFGRGEDNQPQHF. CDR3 DNA sequence: TGTGCCAGCAGCTTCTTTGGGAGGGGCGAGGACAATCAGCCCCAGCATTTT. The chain uses TRBV7-9 and TRBJ1-5; a possible D gene is TRBD1 (5 bases). Germline assignment: CDR1 SEHNR and CDR2 FQNEAQ (reference sequence). The CDR3 is 17 amino acids. V was shortened by 3 bases and J by 3 bases, with 18 bases between the two germline ends.

The rearrangement uses TRBV2 and TRBJ2-5, with TRBD2 as a possible D gene (6 bases). V was shortened by 10 bases and J by 7 bases, with 19 bases between the two germline ends. The CDR3 runs 13 residues. CDR1 and CDR2 (germline): SNHLY, FYNNEI. CDR3 amino acids: CATAGTGGRTQYF. DNA of the CDR3: TGTGCCACTGCCGGGACCGGGGGAAGGACCCAGTACTTC.

Concerning this clone: The germline gene is not matched at one end of the junction; a read error may be the cause. This chain joins TRBV30 and TRBJ1-2, with no clear D. Germline CDR1 is GTSNPN and CDR2 is SVGIG (reference sequence). The CDR3 has 15 amino acids. CDR3 in amino acids: CAWSGKRYKDLHLSF. DNA for the CDR3: TGTGCCTGGAGTGGAAAACGCTACAAGGACCTACACCTCTCCTTC.

CDR3 in amino acids: CASSPGGAGKEKLFF. CDR3 DNA sequence: TGCGCCAGCAGCCCCGGGGGCGCCGGGAAGGAAAAACTGTTTTTT. The V gene is TRBV5-1, the J gene TRBJ1-4; D possibly corresponds to TRBD1 (6 bases). V lost 4 bases to trimming and J lost 8 bases, with 18 bases between them. The length of the CDR3 is 15 residues. Germline CDR1 and CDR2: SGHRS and YFSETQ.

The chain combines TRBV6-1 with TRBJ2-5; D is unresolved. Germline CDR1 and CDR2: MNHNS and SASEGT. Trimming removed 2 bases from V and 5 bases from J, with 12 bases in between. CDR3 length equals 14 residues. CDR3 DNA sequence: TGTGCCAGCAGTGAATGGGCCTTCGGGGAGACCCAGTACTTC. Translating it yields CASSEWAFGETQYF.

The CDR3 region is CASSWTGQPQHF. The CDR3 DNA follows: TGTGCCAGCAGTTGGACCGGGCAGCCCCAGCATTTT. V gene TRBV6-1 combines with J gene TRBJ1-5; no reliable D call. CDR1 is MNHNS, CDR2 SASEGT, per germline. V shed 5 bases and J shed 7 bases, with 9 bases lying between them. CDR3 length: 12 amino acids.

The chain carries TRBV12-5 and TRBJ2-2; 13 bases map to TRBD2. Germline V gives CDR1 LGHNT, CDR2 FRNRAP. V dropped 2 bases and J dropped 6; count of bases not matched to a gene: 9. The CDR3 runs to 18 residues. CDR3 region: CASGLTWTSGSSSGELFF. The CDR3 DNA reads as TGTGCTAGTGGTTTGACCTGGACTAGCGGGAGTAGCTCCGGGGAGCTGTTTTTT.

The rearrangement joins TRBV29-1 to TRBJ2-5, with 7 bases aligning to TRBD2. Germline CDR1 reads SQVTM; CDR2 reads ANQGSEA. The CDR3 extends over 15 amino acids. V shed 8 bases, J shed 5 bases, and the junction held 17 bases outside the gene matches. The CDR3: CSPVIQRGPRETQYF. DNA for the CDR3: TGCAGCCCCGTGATCCAGCGGGGCCCCCGGGAGACCCAGTACTTC.

This clone came up once. This chain links TRBV9 with TRBJ1-4; D uncertain. Trimming pared 7 bases from V and 0 bases from J, leaving 4 bases between. Germline V gene lookup returns CDR1 SGDLS and CDR2 YYNGEE. This CDR3 spans 12 amino acids. The DNA for the CDR3 is TGTGCCAGCGCTGCAACTAATGAAAAACTGTTTTTT. Translated: CASAATNEKLFF.

V is TRBV9 and J is TRBJ2-3, with D uncertain. Trimming pared 3 bases from V and 4 bases from J, leaving 18 bases between. Germline CDR1 SGDLS, CDR2 YYNGEE. The CDR3 totals 16 residues. The CDR3 region is CASSDRLSPTPDTQYF. In DNA form, the CDR3 reads TGTGCCAGCAGCGATAGACTTTCGCCTACACCAGATACGCAGTATTTT.